Included here is one T cell receptor beta chain sequence, with context. Study processing details: Amplification with reference gene primers provided the estimates of nucleated cell counts. Data came from immunoSEQ multiplex PCR; TCRdb stores just in-frame clones and leaves some out. That table supplies the V and J calls and clone size; D and trimming were determined from the DNA. Here the sample spans about 220,000 clones, 90% being singletons. This record belongs to a study of blood T cell repertoires in COVID-19. Study overall: The cDNA or gDNA used as material had been derived from T cells, B-cell-depleted T cells, or PBMCs.

Participants were aged about 18 to 100 years from 20 to 30 US areas. Each participant's cohort was designated according to participant-reported clinical history. The CDR3 is 12 amino acids. Between the trimmed V and J ends, which lost 9 bases and 1 base, there was a span of 9 bases. CDR1 is MRHNA, CDR2 SNTAGT, per germline. The TCR originated in a man younger than 40 who had been exposed to COVID-19. Sequencing input: PBMCs or T cells enriched from blood (not recorded which). The chain is built from TRBV6-4 and TRBJ1-1; D may be TRBD1 (5 bases). The CDR3 is CARETANTEAFF. In DNA, the CDR3 is TGTGCCAGGGAGACAGCGAACACTGAAGCTTTCTTT.